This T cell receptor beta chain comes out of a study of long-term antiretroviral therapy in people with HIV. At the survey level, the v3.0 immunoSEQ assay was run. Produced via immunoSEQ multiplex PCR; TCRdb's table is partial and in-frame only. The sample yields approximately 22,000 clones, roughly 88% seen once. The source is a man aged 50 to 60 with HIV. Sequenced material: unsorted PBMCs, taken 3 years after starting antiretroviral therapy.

CDR3: CASSQGLHSGNTIYF. DNA of the CDR3: TGTGCCAGCAGCCAAGGTCTGCACTCTGGAAACACCATATATTTT. The chain joins TRBV14 to TRBJ1-3; the D is unclear. The CDR3 consists of 15 residues. Per the germline V gene, CDR1 is SGHDN and CDR2 is FVKESK. The V gene lost 1 base and the J gene lost 0 bases, with 7 bases spanning the gap.